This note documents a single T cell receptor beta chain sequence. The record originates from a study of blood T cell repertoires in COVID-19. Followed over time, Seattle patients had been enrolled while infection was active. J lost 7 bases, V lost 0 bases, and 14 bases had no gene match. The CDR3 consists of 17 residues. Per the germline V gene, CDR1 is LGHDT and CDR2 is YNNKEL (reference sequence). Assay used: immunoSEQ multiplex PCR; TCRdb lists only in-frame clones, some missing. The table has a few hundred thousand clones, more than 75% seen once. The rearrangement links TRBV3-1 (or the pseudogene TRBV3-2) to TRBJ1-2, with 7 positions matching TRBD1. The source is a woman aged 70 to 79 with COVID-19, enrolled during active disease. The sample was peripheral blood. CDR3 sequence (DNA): TGTGCCAGCAGCCAAGAGCGGACAGGACAACAGGGCGGTGGCTACACCTTC. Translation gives CASSQERTGQQGGGYTF.